This is a list of T cell receptor beta chains from one sample in a study of cytotoxic CD8 clonotypes in ibrutinib-treated CLL. Here immunoSEQ multiplex PCR was the method, and the copy in TCRdb shows in-frame clones only, minus some. The table includes approximately 11,000 clones, 81% detected once. The sample here was PBMCs, taken at disease progression, from a patient treated with ibrutinib. The receptors originated from a human donor with chronic lymphocytic leukemia. Both conserved end residues are part of each CDR3. The order of the fields is V gene, clone size, J gene, D gene, CDR3 DNA, CDR3 protein. A D gene is named only where the DNA matches it firmly. Only part of the rows carry a size: once, few, many, or a class if the clone is expanded.

TRBV6-5	NA	TRBJ2-3	TRBD2	TGTGCCAGCAGTTTGGGACTAAACACAGATACGCAGTATTTT	CASSLGLNTDTQYF
TRBV7-9	NA	TRBJ1-2	NA	TGTGCCAGCAGCCCCTCGAACCCTAACTATGGCTACACCTTC	CASSPSNPNYGYTF
TRBV7-9	once	TRBJ2-2	NA	TGTGCCAGCAGCTCCGGGACAAGCACCGGGGAGCTGTTTTTT	CASSSGTSTGELFF
TRBV4-1	NA	TRBJ2-2	TRBD1	TGCGCCAGCAGCCAATCGGGACAGGGGAACGGGGAGCTGTTTTTT	CASSQSGQGNGELFF
TRBV10-3	NA	TRBJ2-3	TRBD2	TGTGCCATCAGTGAGTCATTACCCGGTATCCCGGGACTAGCGGGAGGGCAGGAGTCAGATACGCAGTATTTT	CAISESLPGIPGLAGGQESDTQYF
TRBV6-1	few	TRBJ2-7	NA	TGTGCCAGCAGGGAAGGACAGCCGTTCACCTACGAGCAGTACTTC	CASREGQPFTYEQYF
TRBV27	NA	TRBJ2-3	NA	TGTGCCAGCAGGCAGCGGGTCACAGATACGCAGTATTTT	CASRQRVTDTQYF
TRBV7-7	few	TRBJ2-2	NA	TGTGCTAGCAGCTTGTTGCGGAACACCGGGGAGCTGTTTTTT	CASSLLRNTGELFF
TRBV9	NA	TRBJ2-1	TRBD1	TGTGCCAGCAGCGTAGTTCCGACAGGGCTCAATGAGCAGTTCTTC	CASSVVPTGLNEQFF
TRBV15	NA	TRBJ1-4	NA	TGTGCCACCAGCCCGCCTCTCAATGAAAAACTGTTTTTT	CATSPPLNEKLFF
TRBV28	NA	TRBJ2-5	NA	TGTGCCAGCAGTTTAGCGAATCAAGAGACCCAGTACTTC	CASSLANQETQYF
TRBV28	NA	TRBJ2-2	TRBD2	TGTGCCAGCAGTTTTAGCGGGAGCACCGGGGAGCTGTTTTTT	CASSFSGSTGELFF
TRBV27	medium-sized	TRBJ1-2	TRBD1	TGTGCCAGCAGTTTAACGATAGGACAGGCTAACTATGGCTACACCTTC	CASSLTIGQANYGYTF
TRBV6-6	NA	TRBJ2-1	TRBD1	TGTGCCAGCAGTTCGACAGGGTTTTCCTACAATGAGCAGTTCTTC	CASSSTGFSYNEQFF
TRBV6-6	once	TRBJ1-3	NA	TGTGCCAGCAGTCAGACAGGAGTAAACACCATATATTTT	CASSQTGVNTIYF
TRBV4-2	NA	TRBJ1-4	NA	TGTGCCAGCAGCCAAAATTCAGGGGCCCATAATGAAAAACTGTTTTTT	CASSQNSGAHNEKLFF
TRBV5-6	NA	TRBJ2-5	NA	TGTGCCAGCAGCTTGGCTGATAGAGAGACCCAGTACTTC	CASSLADRETQYF
TRBV6-1	NA	TRBJ1-5	NA	TGTGCCAGCTGCGCGACAGGCCACAATCAGCCCCAGCATTTT	CASCATGHNQPQHF
TRBV27	NA	TRBJ2-3	TRBD1	TGTGCCAGCAGTCCCCAGGGGGCTGATACGCAGTATTTT	CASSPQGADTQYF
TRBV10-3	NA	TRBJ2-3	TRBD2	TGTGCCATCAGTTCTCAGCGGGGGAAGGGCACAGATACGCAGTATTTT	CAISSQRGKGTDTQYF
TRBV5-1	NA	TRBJ2-5	NA	TGCGCCAGCAGCGAACAGATGGAAGAGACCCAGTACTTC	CASSEQMEETQYF
TRBV7-9	NA	TRBJ2-7	NA	TGTGCCAGCAGCTTAGGGTCGGAGACTCCCGGTTACGAGCAGTACTTC	CASSLGSETPGYEQYF
TRBV11-1	NA	TRBJ1-1	NA	TGTGCCAGCAGCTCGGGGGTGGGGAACACTGAAGCTTTCTTT	CASSSGVGNTEAFF
TRBV6-1	once	TRBJ1-2	NA	TGTGCCAGCAGTGAAGCGGGCTATGGCTACACCTTC	CASSEAGYGYTF
TRBV10-3	NA	TRBJ2-7	NA	TGTGCCATCAGTGAGTCAGGTGGCAGGGTGGAGGAGCAGTACTTC	CAISESGGRVEEQYF
TRBV5-1	NA	TRBJ2-7	NA	TGCGCCAGCAGCTTGCCACAGTTGGCCTCCGAGCAGTACTTC	CASSLPQLASEQYF
TRBV5-1	NA	TRBJ1-3	NA	TGCGCCAGCAGCTTCCTTGGGGGGAGCTCTGGAAACACCATATATTTT	CASSFLGGSSGNTIYF
TRBV6-5	NA	TRBJ2-5	NA	TGTGCCAGCAGTTACAGGGGCAGTAGGTACCAAGAGACCCAGTACTTC	CASSYRGSRYQETQYF
TRBV2	once	TRBJ2-6	NA	TGTGCCAGCTCGGGGGTCTCTGGGGCCAACGTCCTGACTTTC	CASSGVSGANVLTF
TRBV29-1	NA	TRBJ2-2	NA	TGCAGCGTTAGGGCAGGGTTTCCCGGGGAGCTGTTTTTT	CSVRAGFPGELFF
TRBV5-1	NA	TRBJ1-1	NA	TGCGCCAGCAGTGTGGGGCTATTCACTGAAGCTTTCTTT	CASSVGLFTEAFF
TRBV2	NA	TRBJ2-5	NA	TGTGCCAGCAGGGCCCTACCTTCCGAGACCCAGTACTTC	CASRALPSETQYF
TRBV28	NA	TRBJ2-1	TRBD2	TGTGCCAGCAGACGGCTAGCGGGATTCAATGAGCAGTTCTTC	CASRRLAGFNEQFF
TRBV19	NA	TRBJ1-5	NA	TGTGCCAGTAGTCCTAACAGGGTTGGGAATCAGCCCCAGCATTTT	CASSPNRVGNQPQHF
TRBV9	NA	TRBJ1-6	NA	TGTGCCAGCAGCGTAGACAGGGAGGATTCACCCCTCCACTTT	CASSVDREDSPLHF
TRBV11-1	NA	TRBJ2-1	NA	TGTGCCAGCAAGTGGGGAGAGTACAATGAGCAGTTCTTC	CASKWGEYNEQFF
TRBV28	NA	TRBJ2-7	NA	TGTGCCAGCAGTTTCGTGTCCTCCTACGAGCAGTACTTC	CASSFVSSYEQYF
TRBV4-2	NA	TRBJ2-5	TRBD2	TGTGCCAGCAGCCCACTAGCGGGGGGCCAAGAGACCCAGTACTTC	CASSPLAGGQETQYF
TRBV6-5	NA	TRBJ2-7	TRBD1	TGTGCCAGCAGTTCCGGGACAGGGCACGAGCAGTACTTC	CASSSGTGHEQYF
TRBV2	NA	TRBJ2-5	NA	TGTGCCAGCAACCGCGGGGTAGAGACCCAGTACTTC	CASNRGVETQYF
TRBV2	few	TRBJ2-6	NA	TGTGCCAGCAGAGTAACAGGGTCTGGGGCCAACGTCCTGACTTTC	CASRVTGSGANVLTF
TRBV6-6	NA	TRBJ2-2	TRBD1	TGTGCCAGCAGAGCCACAGGGGGCCTAGTCGGGGAGCTGTTTTTT	CASRATGGLVGELFF
TRBV5-4	few	TRBJ2-1	TRBD2	TGTGCCAGCAGCGGGGGACTAGTAGCACGGGATGAGCAGTTCTTC	CASSGGLVARDEQFF
TRBV7-9	medium-sized	TRBJ2-1	NA	TGTGCCAGCAGCTTAAGGGGTAGCGGCTCCTACAATGAGCAGTTCTTC	CASSLRGSGSYNEQFF